The 10 T cell receptor beta chains presented below share a single source sample, sequenced in a study of shared clonotypes between healthy human individuals. Profiled with immunoSEQ multiplex PCR; TCRdb holds only in-frame clones, not every one. This table holds some 2,000,000 clones, 95% found once. The sample taken for sequencing was naive CD4+ T cells sorted from blood. The subset denotes: CD45RA+ positively selected. These TCRs come from a man between 18 and 29 years old in good health.

The CDR3 sequence: CASSTVQGARVNEQFF. The CDR3 region has the DNA TGTGCCAGCAGCACAGTACAGGGGGCGCGTGTGAATGAGCAGTTCTTC. This chain links TRBV9 with TRBJ2-1, with 9 nucleotides matching TRBD1. This CDR3 comprises 16 residues. CDR1 SGDLS and CDR2 YYNGEE come from the germline V gene. The V segment lost 4 bases and the J segment 7 bases; nucleotides outside the gene matches: 12.

This clone was found once. The chain combines TRBV2 with TRBJ2-5, with unresolved D. Germline V gene data show CDR1 as SNHLY and CDR2 as FYNNEI. The CDR3 covers 15 residues. V lost 2 bases, J lost 2 bases, and 12 bases lay in between. The CDR3 protein is CASSEFTSNQETQYF. CDR3 DNA: TGTGCCAGCAGTGAATTTACCAGCAATCAAGAGACCCAGTACTTC.

The V gene is TRBV27, the J gene TRBJ1-2; tentative D call: TRBD1 (5 bases). V lost 2 bases and J lost 4, with 8 bases in between. The CDR3 is 13 amino acids. CDR1 MNHEY and CDR2 SMNVEV come from the germline V gene (reference sequence). This CDR3 reads CASSLRGFYGYTF. In nucleotides, the CDR3 is TGTGCCAGCAGTTTACGGGGGTTCTATGGCTACACCTTC.

This chain joins TRBV27 and TRBJ2-7; a weak D match, TRBD1 (5 bases). Germline values: CDR1 MNHEY, CDR2 SMNVEV (reference sequence). Trimming removed 3 bases from V and 2 bases from J, with 11 bases in between. CDR3 length: 14 amino acids. CDR3 sequence reads: CASSFSAGTYEQYF. CDR3 sequence (DNA): TGTGCCAGCAGTTTTTCGGCAGGGACCTACGAGCAGTACTTC.

This rearrangement joins TRBV6-5 to TRBJ1-1, with a possible D match to TRBD1 (5 bases). The length of the CDR3 is 13 residues. Trimming removed 11 bases at V and 3 bases at J, with 16 bases between. Germline V gene data show CDR1 as MNHEY and CDR2 as SVGAGI. The CDR3 spells CAVRGESYTEAFF. CDR3 in DNA: TGTGCCGTTCGGGGGGAGAGTTACACTGAAGCTTTCTTT.

The rearrangement joins TRBV5-6 to TRBJ1-5; 7 bases line up with TRBD1. This CDR3 has 14 amino acids. The J segment lost 7 bases and the V segment lost 4 bases, leaving 8 bases of the junction unmatched. Germline assignment: CDR1 SGHDT and CDR2 YYEEEE. The CDR3 loop is CASSTTNRGQPQHF. CDR3 coding DNA: TGTGCCAGCAGCACTACTAACAGGGGACAGCCCCAGCATTTT. The variable domain in full, with the rest retrieved from reference TRBV5-6 and TRBJ1-5, is DAGVTQSPTHLIKTRGQQVTLRCSPKSGHDTVSWYQQALGQGPQFIFQYYEEEERQRGNFPDRFSGHQFPNYSSELNVNALLLGDSALYLCASSTTNRGQPQHFGDGTRLSIL.

The rearrangement joins TRBV6-1 to TRBJ1-2; tentatively, D is TRBD1 (5 bases). V was trimmed by 2 bases and J by 6 bases, leaving 10 bases between them. The CDR3 consists of 13 residues. The V gene's germline CDR1 is MNHNS and CDR2 SASEGT. As DNA, the CDR3 is TGTGCCAGCAGTGAATGGGCAGGGAATGGCTACACCTTC. It translates to CASSEWAGNGYTF.

Points on this clone: Relative to the germline gene, one junction end is altered; a read error may explain this. The chain links TRBV5-1 to TRBJ2-2, with D uncertain. The germline gives CDR1 SGHRS, CDR2 YFSETQ. The CDR3 is made up of 13 amino acids. The CDR3 protein is CASSLRNPGELFF. The CDR3 DNA is TGCGCCAGCAGCTTGAGGAACCCCGGGGAGCTGTTTTTT.

The chain couples TRBV11-2 to TRBJ1-3; 7 bases map to TRBD1. Germline values: CDR1 SGHAT, CDR2 FQNNGV. Trimming removed 4 bases from V and 4 bases from J; junction bases left unmatched: 10. The CDR3 is made up of 16 amino acids. The chain's CDR3 is CASSSPGGAEGNTIYF. CDR3 nucleotides: TGTGCCAGCAGCTCTCCAGGGGGGGCAGAAGGAAACACCATATATTTT.

This clone turned up a few times. The rearrangement links TRBV7-2 to TRBJ2-2, with 7 bases aligning to TRBD1. Germline CDR1 is SGHTA and CDR2 is FQGNSA. The length of the CDR3 is 14 residues. The ends lost 5 bases at V and 7 bases at J; junction bases unmatched: 7. CDR3 in amino acids: CASSNLQGNGELFF. CDR3 bases: TGTGCCAGCAGCAACCTACAGGGGAACGGGGAGCTGTTTTTT.